This passage covers 23 T cell receptor beta chains from one sample sequenced in a study of technical replicates of blood from several donors. Data came from immunoSEQ multiplex PCR; TCRdb stores just in-frame clones and leaves some out. The sample has 75,000 to 95,000 clones; about 90% are singletons. The source material was T cells isolated from PBMCs. The receptors shown here come from a human donor in good health.

The chain has TRBV11-1 and TRBJ2-5; TRBD2 matches at 7 bases. From germline, CDR1 is SGHAT and CDR2 FQDESV (reference sequence). V lost 2 bases to trimming and J lost 5 bases; unmatched junction nucleotides: 17. The CDR3 is made up of 18 amino acids. The CDR3 nucleotides are TGTGCCAGCAGCTTATACTTTTCGGGAGGACACGTCACCGAGACCCAGTACTTC. Amino acids: CASSLYFSGGHVTETQYF.

The V call is TRBV19, the J call TRBJ1-5, with D possibly matching TRBD1 (6 bases). Germline V gene sequence: CDR1 LNHDA, CDR2 SQIVND (reference sequence). The CDR3 extends over 15 amino acids. V was cut by 4 bases and J by 3 bases, with 13 bases left in between. The DNA for the CDR3 is TGTGCCAGTAGTACTCCAACAGGGCTCAATCAGCCCCAGCATTTT. This gives the protein CASSTPTGLNQPQHF.

The V gene is TRBV5-1, the J gene TRBJ1-2; tentative D call: TRBD1 (6 bases). V was trimmed by 0 bases and J by 6 bases, leaving 15 bases between them. Germline V gene lookup returns CDR1 SGHRS and CDR2 YFSETQ. The CDR3 has 15 amino acids. CDR3 in amino acids: CASSLGQGFEDGYTF. CDR3 nucleotide sequence: TGCGCCAGCAGCTTGGGGCAGGGGTTCGAGGATGGCTACACCTTC.

V and J are TRBV7-8 and TRBJ2-7, with 10 bases identical to TRBD2. Trimming at V came to 1 base and at J to 2 bases, leaving 2 bases not matched to a gene. The germline V gene encodes CDR1 SGHVS and CDR2 FQNEAQ. This CDR3 spans 15 amino acids. The CDR3 sequence is CASSLGTSGTYEQYF. The CDR3 DNA sequence: TGTGCCAGCAGCTTAGGGACTAGCGGAACCTACGAGCAGTACTTC.

The V call is TRBV19, the J call TRBJ2-2, with a weak D call TRBD1 (5 bases). This CDR3 contains 14 residues. Trimming pared 1 base from V and 5 bases from J, leaving 8 bases between. The germline CDR1 and CDR2 sequences are LNHDA and SQIVND (reference sequence). CDR3: CASSIGQGTGELFF. In DNA, the CDR3 is TGTGCCAGTAGTATAGGTCAGGGAACCGGGGAGCTGTTTTTT. Combining the CDR3 with reference TRBV19 and TRBJ2-2 gives the whole variable domain DGGITQSPKYLFRKEGQNVTLSCEQNLNHDAMYWYRQDPGQGLRLIYYSQIVNDFQKGDIAEGYSVSREKKESFPLTVTSAQKNPTAFYLCASSIGQGTGELFFGEGSRLTVL.

This chain connects TRBV29-1 to TRBJ1-4, with no clear D. The length of the CDR3 is 13 residues. Germline loops: CDR1 SQVTM, CDR2 ANQGSEA. Trimming stripped 6 bases from V and 8 bases from J, with 16 bases between. The CDR3 sequence: CSVREVSGEKLFF. DNA for the CDR3: TGCAGCGTGAGGGAGGTTTCTGGAGAAAAACTGTTTTTT.

The chain is built from TRBV5-6 and TRBJ2-3; D uncertain. The CDR3 runs 12 residues. The germline V and J ends were trimmed by 0 bases and 6 bases, with 5 bases remaining between them. The germline V gene encodes CDR1 SGHDT and CDR2 YYEEEE. CDR3 DNA sequence: TGTGCCAGCAGCTTGGCCGTGGATACGCAGTATTTT. It yields the protein CASSLAVDTQYF.

The J gene is TRBJ2-7, the V gene TRBV28; 9 bases agree with TRBD1. The CDR3 length is 16 residues. V trimming: 7 bases; J trimming: 6 bases; junction bases outside the gene matches: 16. The germline CDR1 and CDR2 sequences are MDHEN and SYDVKM. CDR3 DNA: TGTGCCAGCACAAGTCCAGGACAGGGGACCCAGGGCGAGCAGTACTTC. This translates into CASTSPGQGTQGEQYF.

The CDR3 DNA reads as TGTGCCAGCAGTTCCCTGGACAGGGGACCTATAGGGCAGTACTTC. Translated: CASSSLDRGPIGQYF. V and J are TRBV25-1 and TRBJ2-7; 9 bases fit TRBD1. The V gene's germline CDR1 is MGHDK and CDR2 SYGVNS. After removal of 5 bases from V and 9 bases from J, the junction contained 14 bases not matched to a gene. This CDR3 is 15 amino acids long.

The genes are TRBV27 and TRBJ2-7, with TRBD2 matching over 7 bases. The CDR3 has 18 residues. The V segment lost 5 bases and the J segment 6 bases; nucleotides outside the gene matches: 22. Per the germline V gene, CDR1 is MNHEY and CDR2 is SMNVEV (reference sequence). The CDR3 nucleotides are TGTGCCAGCAGTCCGACCTCCGGGTATGTGGGAGGGACCGGCGAGCAGTACTTC. Translated: CASSPTSGYVGGTGEQYF.

The gene calls are TRBV6-1 and TRBJ1-4; 7 nucleotides align to TRBD1. The CDR3 covers 14 residues. J was trimmed by 7 bases and V by 10 bases; bases with no gene match: 12. The germline V gene has CDR1 MNHNS and CDR2 SASEGT. CDR3 in amino acids: CATKRGLRGEKLFF. CDR3 DNA: TGTGCCACCAAAAGGGGGCTGAGAGGTGAAAAACTGTTTTTT.

The chain uses TRBV18 and TRBJ1-1; D is uncertain. Germline CDR1 reads KGHSH; CDR2 reads LQKENI. CDR3 size: 13 residues. The ends were cut back, 6 bases at V and 3 bases at J, with 11 bases in the middle. The CDR3 protein is CASSPTRDTEAFF. For the CDR3, the DNA is TGTGCCAGCTCTCCAACTCGGGACACTGAAGCTTTCTTT. The full variable domain, rest sourced from reference TRBV18 and TRBJ1-1, is NAGVMQNPRHLVRRRGQEARLRCSPMKGHSHVYWYRQLPEEGLKFMVYLQKENIIDESGMPKERFSAEFPKEGPSILRIQQVVRGDSAAYFCASSPTRDTEAFFGQGTRLTVV.

The J gene is TRBJ2-2, the V gene TRBV28; D not certain. Germline V gene sequence: CDR1 MDHEN, CDR2 SYDVKM. There are 16 residues in the CDR3. With 6 bases removed from V and 4 bases from J, the gap between germline ends came to 18 bases. The CDR3 sequence is CASSLNQPPGTGELFF. Written as DNA, the CDR3 is TGTGCCAGCAGCTTGAACCAGCCTCCGGGCACCGGGGAGCTGTTTTTT.

V is TRBV7-9 and J is TRBJ2-7, with TRBD1 matching 7 bases. Germline loops: CDR1 SEHNR, CDR2 FQNEAQ (reference sequence). CDR3 length: 15 residues. J lost 3 bases, V lost 5 bases, and 10 bases had no gene match. CDR3 region: CASSQTHRGVYEQYF. Here the CDR3 DNA reads TGTGCCAGCAGCCAGACACACAGGGGTGTCTACGAGCAGTACTTC. Combining the CDR3 with reference TRBV7-9 and TRBJ2-7 gives the whole variable domain DTGVSQNPRHKITKRGQNVTFRCDPISEHNRLYWYRQTLGQGPEFLTYFQNEAQLEKSRLLSDRFSAERPKGSFSTLEIQRTEQGDSAMYLCASSQTHRGVYEQYFGPGTRLTVT.

The CDR3, as DNA: TGTGCCAGCAGCGGCGGGGTTAGCACAGATACGCAGTATTTT. Its protein product is CASSGGVSTDTQYF. The rearrangement joins TRBV9 to TRBJ2-3; D is possibly TRBD2 (6 bases). The germline V gene has CDR1 SGDLS and CDR2 YYNGEE. V was clipped by 3 bases and J by 0 bases, with 8 bases between them. The CDR3 spans 14 residues.

This clone occurred once. The chain recombines TRBV9 with TRBJ2-1, with 8 bases matching TRBD2. From germline, CDR1 is SGDLS and CDR2 YYNGEE. CDR3 length: 16 amino acids. V was pared by 0 bases and J by 7 bases, with 9 bases of the junction left unmatched. The DNA of the CDR3 is TGTGCCAGCAGCGTAGTGATCGGGGGGGCCAAGAATGAGCAGTTCTTC. Translating gives CASSVVIGGAKNEQFF.

The V gene is TRBV5-6, the J gene TRBJ1-5, with D unresolved. V lost 4 bases and J lost 5, with 10 bases in between. Germline V gene sequence: CDR1 SGHDT, CDR2 YYEEEE. The CDR3 sequence is 13 residues long. CDR3 DNA sequence: TGTGCCAGCAGCCCGCGCGGGGATCAGCCCCAGCATTTT. Translation gives CASSPRGDQPQHF.

This sequence joins TRBV7-9 and TRBJ1-1; the match to TRBD1 covers 9 bases. V was pared by 5 bases and J by 4 bases, with 5 bases of the junction left unmatched. The CDR3 is 14 amino acids. Per the germline V gene, CDR1 is SEHNR and CDR2 is FQNEAQ (reference sequence). The CDR3 here is CASSPGQGGTEAFF. The CDR3 DNA follows: TGTGCCAGCAGCCCGGGACAGGGAGGCACTGAAGCTTTCTTT.

The J gene is TRBJ2-3, the V gene TRBV19; 11 positions match TRBD2. Losses at the gene ends were 1 base for V and 4 bases for J; bases not matched to a gene: 1. The CDR3 totals 15 residues. Germline lookup yields CDR1 LNHDA and CDR2 SQIVND (reference sequence). The DNA of the CDR3 is TGTGCCAGTAGTATAGTACTAGCGGGAGCAGATACGCAGTATTTT. Its translation: CASSIVLAGADTQYF.

The chain uses TRBV4-1 and TRBJ2-7; no clear D. CDR3 size: 14 residues. The V end was cut by 0 bases, the J end by 0 bases, with 6 bases between. Looked up from germline, CDR1 is MGHRA and CDR2 is YSYEKL. The CDR3 DNA follows: TGCGCCAGCAGCCAAGACCAGATCTCCTACGAGCAGTACTTC. The encoded protein is CASSQDQISYEQYF.

The chain has TRBV30 and TRBJ2-3; TRBD2 matches 12 bases. This CDR3 has 15 amino acids. Germline CDR1 GTSNPN, CDR2 SVGIG (reference sequence). V lost 0 bases, J lost 5 bases, and 3 bases stayed unmatched. This chain's CDR3 is CAWSVLLAGGDTQYF. The CDR3 DNA is TGTGCCTGGAGTGTACTACTAGCGGGGGGAGATACGCAGTATTTT.

This chain connects TRBV7-2 to TRBJ2-3; 9 bases line up with TRBD2. Germline V gene lookup returns CDR1 SGHTA and CDR2 FQGNSA. There are 15 residues in the CDR3. The ends lost 4 bases at V and 1 base at J; junction bases unmatched: 3. The CDR3 coding sequence is TGTGCCAGCAGCTACCGACTAGCGGGCACAGATACGCAGTATTTT. As protein: CASSYRLAGTDTQYF.

This clone was recorded once. A read error may account for a junction end that differs from germline. This sequence joins TRBV18 and TRBJ2-5; TRBD2 might be the D (6 bases). This CDR3 has 12 amino acids. Germline V gene data show CDR1 as KGHSH and CDR2 as LQKENI. The CDR3: CASSPLGGGSDF. As DNA, the CDR3 is TGTGCCAGCTCACCCCTCGGAGGAGGGTCAGACTTC.